Listed below are T cell receptor beta chains from one sample, sequenced in a study. TCRdb itself ran the RT-PCR reads through MiXCR, one entry per CDR3 protein. The sample has 550,000 to 750,000 distinct CDR3 sequences, about 14% seen once. The sequencing input was memory CD4+ T cells from blood. Receptor source: a female donor in good health, serving as a healthy control. The conserved cysteine and the conserved F or W are not part of the CDR3 here. The order of the fields is CDR3 protein, V gene, D gene. The D gene is left open where the match is weak.

SAIPTSGRFNEQF	TRBV20-1	TRBD2
SVALAGASYEQY	TRBV29-1	TRBD2
ASSYTLGLATDTQY	TRBV5-1	TRBD2
ATRRTWGPGDEQF	TRBV15	.
AISGEAGGEKLF	TRBV10-3	TRBD1
SAKRGLDGRNEQY	TRBV20-1	.
ATSDTKLARSYEQY	TRBV15	.
ASSLLPLAGSNTGELF	TRBV5-1	TRBD2
ASSPTGISQPQH	TRBV6-2/TRBV6-3	.
SATDSSGNTIY	TRBV29-1	.